This T cell receptor beta chain was recorded in a study of T-cell memory formation after mild COVID-19. Study summary: TCR clustering was largely donor specific. General study points: Within pre-infection memory, some responding clones were found, suggesting cross-reactive memory joined. Mainly CM and EM harbored the contracting CD4+ clones; mainly EMRA harbored the CD8+ ones.

V lost 0 bases to trimming and J lost 4 bases; unmatched junction nucleotides: 3. The CDR3 consists of 16 residues. cDNA libraries for TCR alpha and TCR beta, carrying sample barcodes and UMIs, came from 5'RACE with constant-segment primers. TCRdb passed the 5' RACE reads through MiXCR, listing each CDR3 protein once. The profile shows about 470,000 distinct CDR3 sequences, 15% to 20% of them singletons. This clonotype occurred a few times. What it binds is not known. The sequence derives from an adult woman who had mild COVID-19 (a few samples of this study predate the infection). Cell type and time point are not known. What was sequenced was PBMCs or a T cell subset sorted from them (not recorded which). The chain combines TRBV12-3 or TRBV12-4 with TRBJ2-1; 10 nucleotides agree with TRBD2. The CDR3 DNA is TGTGCCAGCAGTTTAGCTAGCGGGAGGCCGTACAATGAGCAGTTCTTC. It yields the protein CASSLASGRPYNEQFF.